Presented here are 15 T cell receptor beta chains from one specimen sequenced in a study of blood T cell repertoires in COVID-19. Profiling relied on immunoSEQ multiplex PCR, and the TCRdb table lists in-frame clones only, not all of them. The sample has 50,000 to 65,000 clones, around 83% seen once; the top ten hold roughly 6%. Sequencing was carried out using peripheral blood. These receptor sequences come from a human donor in a cohort sampled during active COVID-19.

The chain uses TRBV20-1 and TRBJ2-6; TRBD1 might be the D (5 bases). CDR1 and CDR2 (germline): DFQATT, SNEGSKA (reference sequence). This CDR3 spans 15 amino acids. V was shortened by 5 bases and J by 0 bases, with 11 bases between the two germline ends. CDR3 DNA sequence: TGCAGTGCTCGTGAGACAGACTCTGGGGCCAACGTCCTGACTTTC. Its translation is CSARETDSGANVLTF.

The V call is TRBV5-4, the J call TRBJ2-6; no definite D call. The CDR3 spans 15 residues. CDR1 and CDR2 (germline): SGHNT, YYREEE (reference sequence). V gave up 4 bases and J gave up 0 bases, with 8 bases separating them. CDR3 region: CASSPVGSGANVLTF. The CDR3 nucleotides are TGTGCCAGCAGCCCCGTCGGCTCTGGGGCCAACGTCCTGACTTTC. Full variable domain (remainder filled in from reference TRBV5-4 and TRBJ2-6): ETGVTQSPTHLIKTRGQQVTLRCSSQSGHNTVSWYQQALGQGPQFIFQYYREEENGRGNFPPRFSGLQFPNYSSELNVNALELDDSALYLCASSPVGSGANVLTFGAGSRLTVL.

The chain employs TRBV9 and TRBJ2-3; 9 bases map to TRBD1. The V and J ends lost 1 base and 4 bases, in that order; junction bases with no gene match: 7. The CDR3 extends over 16 amino acids. CDR1 is SGDLS and CDR2 is YYNGEE in the germline V gene. CDR3 sequence: CASSVRGDRVADTQYF. DNA of the CDR3: TGTGCCAGCAGCGTAAGAGGGGACAGGGTCGCAGATACGCAGTATTTT.

The chain combines TRBV7-8 with TRBJ1-1; 8 positions match TRBD1. The CDR3 contains 17 residues. Per the germline V gene, CDR1 is SGHVS and CDR2 is FQNEAQ. The V segment lost 2 bases and the J segment 10 bases; nucleotides outside the gene matches: 18. In DNA, the CDR3 is TGTGCCAGCAGCTTACCCCGGGCAGGGGGCTCCCCTGAGAGAGCTTTCTTT. It translates to CASSLPRAGGSPERAFF.

The chain has TRBV5-1 and TRBJ1-1; perhaps TRBD1 as D (5 bases). The CDR3 contains 14 residues. Germline V lookup: CDR1 SGHRS, CDR2 YFSETQ. Trimming took off 4 bases at V and 10 bases at J, with 20 bases between the two ends. This CDR3 is CASSIYDSVARAFF. The CDR3 nucleotides are TGCGCCAGCAGCATCTACGACAGCGTCGCTCGAGCTTTCTTT.

V and J are TRBV28 and TRBJ1-5, with D possibly being TRBD1 (6 bases). The germline gives CDR1 MDHEN, CDR2 SYDVKM. The germline V and J ends were trimmed by 3 bases and 1 base, with 16 bases remaining between them. This CDR3 has 17 residues. Here the CDR3 reads CASSLYTGRGSNQPQHF. The DNA for the CDR3 is TGTGCCAGCAGTTTGTACACAGGGAGGGGGAGCAATCAGCCCCAGCATTTT.

The chain combines TRBV11-2 with TRBJ2-1, with 10 bases matching TRBD2. CDR1 is SGHAT and CDR2 is FQNNGV in the germline V gene. This CDR3 spans 15 amino acids. V gave up 4 bases and J gave up 8 bases; unmatched junction bases: 8. CDR3 sequence: CASSSDLAGVYEQFF. CDR3 bases: TGTGCCAGCAGCTCAGACCTAGCGGGAGTCTATGAGCAGTTCTTC.

This rearrangement joins TRBV7-9 to TRBJ2-7, with D unresolved. CDR1 and CDR2 from the germline V gene are SEHNR and FQNEAQ (reference sequence). The CDR3 runs to 15 residues. V dropped 1 base and J dropped 2 bases, with 12 bases sitting between them. The CDR3: CASSLGRWSTYEQYF. In DNA form, the CDR3 reads TGTGCCAGCAGCTTAGGAAGGTGGAGCACCTACGAGCAGTACTTC.

The chain has TRBV7-9 and TRBJ2-3; the D gene is possibly TRBD1 (6 bases). The CDR3 totals 15 residues. Germline V gene data show CDR1 as SEHNR and CDR2 as FQNEAQ (reference sequence). Trimming shortened V by 5 bases and J by 4 bases, and 16 bases separated the two germline ends. In DNA, the CDR3 is TGTGCCAGCAGCCTCCGGGACACGCTCGCAGATACGCAGTATTTT. Amino acid sequence: CASSLRDTLADTQYF. Variable domain in full (rest from reference TRBV7-9 and TRBJ2-3): DTGVSQNPRHKITKRGQNVTFRCDPISEHNRLYWYRQTLGQGPEFLTYFQNEAQLEKSRLLSDRFSAERPKGSFSTLEIQRTEQGDSAMYLCASSLRDTLADTQYFGPGTRLTVL.

This rearrangement joins TRBV4-2 to TRBJ2-5; the match to TRBD2 covers 10 bases. Germline CDR1 and CDR2: LGHNA and YNFKEQ. CDR3 size: 16 residues. V shed 1 base, J shed 5 bases, and the junction held 7 bases outside the gene matches. The CDR3 here is CASSQGTSGALETQYF. CDR3 DNA sequence: TGTGCCAGCAGCCAAGGGACTAGCGGAGCCCTGGAGACCCAGTACTTC.

The chain has TRBV27 and TRBJ2-5; 13 bases agree with TRBD2. Germline-derived CDR1 and CDR2 are MNHEY and SMNVEV (reference sequence). V lost 5 bases, J lost 4 bases, and 4 bases stayed unmatched. There are 15 residues in the CDR3. CDR3 protein: CASSLGLAGTETQYF. The CDR3 coding sequence is TGTGCCAGCAGTCTGGGACTAGCGGGAACAGAGACCCAGTACTTC.

The CDR3 nucleotides are TGCGCCAGCAGCTTGGTTGGCGGGAGCAACACCGGGGAGCTGTTTTTT. Translated, it gives CASSLVGGSNTGELFF. The V call is TRBV5-1, the J call TRBJ2-2; the match to TRBD2 covers 7 bases. V gave up 0 bases and J gave up 2 bases; unmatched junction bases: 4. The CDR3 spans 16 residues. Per the germline V gene, CDR1 is SGHRS and CDR2 is YFSETQ. Together with reference TRBV5-1 and TRBJ2-2, the CDR3 gives the full variable domain: KAGVTQTPRYLIKTRGQQVTLSCSPISGHRSVSWYQQTPGQGLQFLFEYFSETQRNKGNFPGRFSGRQFSNSRSEMNVSTLELGDSALYLCASSLVGGSNTGELFFGEGSRLTVL.

The sample holds a few counts of this clone. This chain links TRBV24-1 with TRBJ2-1; 8 bases are shared with TRBD1. Germline V CDR1 and CDR2: KGHDR, SFDVKD. The CDR3 length is 16 residues. V was pared by 3 bases and J by 6 bases, with 9 bases of the junction left unmatched. CDR3 in amino acids: CATSDTDRVLGNEQFF. The CDR3 DNA follows: TGTGCCACCAGTGATACGGACAGGGTACTCGGCAATGAGCAGTTCTTC.

This sequence joins TRBV19 and TRBJ2-7, with D tentatively TRBD2 (7 bases). Trimming took 5 bases from V and 6 from J, leaving 11 bases between them. The germline V gene has CDR1 LNHDA and CDR2 SQIVND (reference sequence). The CDR3 runs to 12 residues. The CDR3 loop reads CASSPGGLEQYF. CDR3 sequence (DNA): TGTGCCAGTAGTCCCGGGGGGCTCGAGCAGTACTTC.

In the case of this clone: At one end, the junction sequence differs from germline, possibly due to a read error. The rearrangement joins TRBV9 to TRBJ2-2; TRBD2 aligns across 15 bases. Per germline, CDR1 SGDLS and CDR2 YYNGEE. This CDR3 comprises 20 residues. The CDR3, as DNA: TGTGCCAGCAGCGTAGTAAGGACTAGCGGGAGGGGGAAGAACGCCGGGGAGCTGTTTTTT. This sequence encodes CASSVVRTSGRGKNAGELFF. Full variable domain (missing parts from reference TRBV9 and TRBJ2-2): DSGVTQTPKHLITATGQRVTLRCSPRSGDLSVYWYQQSLDQGLQFLIQYYNGEERAKGNILERFSAQQFPDLHSELNLSSLELGDSALYFCASSVVRTSGRGKNAGELFFGEGSRLTVL.